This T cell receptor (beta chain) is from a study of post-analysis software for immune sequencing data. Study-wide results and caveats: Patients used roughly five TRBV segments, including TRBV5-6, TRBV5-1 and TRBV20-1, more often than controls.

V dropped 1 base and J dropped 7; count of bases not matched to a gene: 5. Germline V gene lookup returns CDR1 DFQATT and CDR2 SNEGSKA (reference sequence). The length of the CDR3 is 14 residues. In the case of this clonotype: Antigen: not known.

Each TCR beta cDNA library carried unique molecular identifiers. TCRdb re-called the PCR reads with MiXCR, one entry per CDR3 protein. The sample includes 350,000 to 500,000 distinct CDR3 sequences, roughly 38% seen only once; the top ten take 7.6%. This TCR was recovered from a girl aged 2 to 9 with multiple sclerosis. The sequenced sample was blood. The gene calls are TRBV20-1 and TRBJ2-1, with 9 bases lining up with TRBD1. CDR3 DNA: TGCAGTGCTAGAGCGGACAGGGGTTCGAATGAGCAGTTCTTC. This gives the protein CSARADRGSNEQFF.